The 18 T cell receptor beta chains presented below share a single source sample, sequenced in a study of a mutant IDH1 vaccine in newly diagnosed glioma. Indicated time point: week 35, safety follow-up. With topical imiquimod, each dose of the vaccine consisted of 300 ug of mutant IDH1 20-mer peptide. These receptors' antigens are unknown. The assay was immunoSEQ multiplex PCR, and TCRdb's table has in-frame clones only and misses some. The sample includes about 48,000 clones, around 85% of them seen just once. The specimen was PBMCs, collected from a glioma patient whose treatment included an IDH1 peptide vaccine. Every receptor here comes from a man aged 35 to 55 with glioma.

The chain has TRBV4-2 and TRBJ2-3; perhaps TRBD2 as D (6 bases). V lost 0 bases, J lost 1 base, and 11 bases lay in between. The CDR3 length is 16 residues. CDR1 is LGHNA and CDR2 is YNFKEQ in the germline V gene. CDR3 in DNA: TGTGCCAGCAGCCAAGAAATTTCGGGGGGCACAGATACGCAGTATTTT. Encoded protein: CASSQEISGGTDTQYF.

This clone occurred a few times. The J gene is TRBJ2-7, the V gene TRBV4-2; D ambiguous. The germline gives CDR1 LGHNA, CDR2 YNFKEQ. This CDR3 is built from 12 residues. V shed 3 bases and J shed 2 bases, with 5 bases lying between them. CDR3: CASSQSAYEQYF. Written as DNA, the CDR3 is TGTGCCAGCAGCCAGTCCGCCTACGAGCAGTACTTC.

CDR3 sequence: CATSRVLDRGETQYF. The CDR3 DNA reads as TGTGCCACCAGCAGAGTGTTGGACAGGGGAGAGACCCAGTACTTC. The genes are TRBV15 and TRBJ2-5; 9 nucleotides line up with TRBD1. V gave up 1 base and J gave up 4 bases; unmatched junction bases: 4. The CDR3 is 15 residues long. CDR1 and CDR2 (germline): LNHNV, YYDKDF (reference sequence).

The gene calls are TRBV7-6 and TRBJ2-7; no reliable D call. The V end lost 3 bases, the J end lost 4 bases, and 10 bases lay between the germline ends. In germline, CDR1 is SGHVS, CDR2 FNYEAQ. The CDR3 runs 13 residues. The CDR3 DNA is TGTGCCAGCAGCTTCGGTAGTCAGTACGAGCAGTACTTC. It codes for CASSFGSQYEQYF.

The chain employs TRBV5-1 and TRBJ1-6, with D maybe TRBD1 (5 bases). Germline V gene data show CDR1 as SGHRS and CDR2 as YFSETQ. V gave up 4 bases and J gave up 4 bases, with 12 bases separating them. This CDR3 contains 15 residues. CDR3 DNA sequence: TGCGCCAGCAGCGGAGGGACGGATTATAATTCACCCCTCCACTTT. This encodes CASSGGTDYNSPLHF.

The rearrangement links TRBV29-1 to TRBJ2-3; D tentatively reads TRBD1 or TRBD2 (6 bases each). The CDR3 extends over 13 amino acids. Germline lookup yields CDR1 SQVTM and CDR2 ANQGSEA. V gave up 5 bases and J gave up 2 bases, with 11 bases separating them. The CDR3 is CSVRGRITDTQYF. As DNA, the CDR3 is TGCAGCGTTCGGGGGCGAATCACAGATACGCAGTATTTT.

V is TRBV6-6 and J is TRBJ2-7; a weak D match, TRBD1 (5 bases). The germline V gene encodes CDR1 MNHNY and CDR2 SVGAGI (reference sequence). The ends were cut back, 4 bases at V and 2 bases at J, with 9 bases in the middle. The CDR3 sequence is 13 residues long. This CDR3 is CASSFVGPYEQYF. The CDR3 nucleotides read TGTGCCAGCAGTTTCGTGGGGCCCTACGAGCAGTACTTC.

The rearrangement uses TRBV20-1 and TRBJ1-1; the D is unclear. V lost 3 bases to trimming and J lost 8 bases, with 10 bases between them. The CDR3 length is 11 residues. Germline V gene sequence: CDR1 DFQATT, CDR2 SNEGSKA (reference sequence). The CDR3 protein is CSASFYPEAFF. As DNA, the CDR3 is TGCAGTGCTAGTTTCTACCCAGAAGCTTTCTTT.

The chain employs TRBV12-5 and TRBJ2-2; a possible D gene is TRBD1 (6 bases). This CDR3 contains 14 residues. The germline CDR1 and CDR2 sequences are LGHNT and FRNRAP. Trimming took off 6 bases at V and 6 bases at J, with 14 bases between the two ends. CDR3 nucleotides: TGTGCTAGTGGCGGTACAGGGTTCGCCGGGGAGCTGTTTTTT. This codes for CASGGTGFAGELFF.

The chain carries TRBV6-1 and TRBJ1-4; TRBD1 is a possible D gene (5 bases). CDR1 and CDR2 (germline): MNHNS, SASEGT. Between the trimmed V and J ends, which lost 4 bases and 0 bases, there was a span of 12 bases. CDR3 length: 16 residues. The CDR3 bases are TGTGCCAGCAGTGGTTGGCAGGGATCAACTAATGAAAAACTGTTTTTT. This codes for CASSGWQGSTNEKLFF.

In nucleotides, the CDR3 is TGCGCCAGCAGCTTGGCGGAAACTAATGAAAAACTGTTTTTT. This sequence encodes CASSLAETNEKLFF. The rearrangement joins TRBV5-1 to TRBJ1-4; D is uncertain. CDR3 length: 14 residues. V dropped 0 bases and J dropped 1 base, with 4 bases sitting between them. CDR1 and CDR2 (germline): SGHRS, YFSETQ. The entire variable domain, with the rest obtained from reference TRBV5-1 and TRBJ1-4, is as follows: KAGVTQTPRYLIKTRGQQVTLSCSPISGHRSVSWYQQTPGQGLQFLFEYFSETQRNKGNFPGRFSGRQFSNSRSEMNVSTLELGDSALYLCASSLAETNEKLFFGSGTQLSVL.

The chain's CDR3 is CASSPFPGQSTEAFF. CDR3 DNA: TGTGCCAGCAGCCCATTCCCTGGACAGAGCACTGAAGCTTTCTTT. This chain links TRBV5-6 with TRBJ1-1, with D perhaps TRBD1 (6 bases). Trimming cost V 4 bases and J 4 bases, with 17 bases left between them. Germline V gene data show CDR1 as SGHDT and CDR2 as YYEEEE. The CDR3 extends over 15 amino acids.

The chain couples TRBV6-5 to TRBJ2-7; TRBD2 might be the D (7 bases). The CDR3 length is 15 residues. The V gene lost 10 bases and the J gene lost 3 bases, with 22 bases spanning the gap. CDR1 and CDR2 from the germline V gene are MNHEY and SVGAGI. As DNA, the CDR3 is TGTGCCACCCAACGAGGCAGGGAGGGGGTCTACGAGCAGTACTTC. Translation: CATQRGREGVYEQYF.

The chain has TRBV7-9 and TRBJ1-5, with D possibly TRBD1 on 6 matching bases. The CDR3 is made up of 13 amino acids. CDR1 and CDR2 from the germline V gene are SEHNR and FQNEAQ (reference sequence). The V and J ends lost 5 bases and 5 bases respectively, with 10 bases between them. The CDR3 region has the DNA TGTGCCAGCAGCGCACAGGGAGATCAGCCCCAGCATTTT. It is translated as CASSAQGDQPQHF.

The chain uses TRBV5-4 and TRBJ1-6; D remains ambiguous. CDR1 is SGHNT and CDR2 is YYREEE in the germline V gene (reference sequence). Trimming took 1 base from V and 0 from J, leaving 11 bases between them. The length of the CDR3 is 17 residues. The chain's CDR3 is CASSLLGQSSYNSPLHF. Here the CDR3 DNA reads TGTGCCAGCAGCTTGCTCGGTCAGAGCTCCTATAATTCACCCCTCCACTTT.

The V call is TRBV6-6, the J call TRBJ1-1, with 8 bases lining up with TRBD1. Germline loops: CDR1 MNHNY, CDR2 SVGAGI (reference sequence). This CDR3 is 13 amino acids long. V lost 7 bases, J lost 8 bases, and 9 bases stayed unmatched. CDR3 nucleotides: TGTGCCAGCAACGACAACAGGGGGACCGAAGCTTTCTTT. Its translation: CASNDNRGTEAFF.

The rearrangement links TRBV7-6 to TRBJ2-3; the D is unclear. Germline V CDR1 and CDR2: SGHVS, FNYEAQ. CDR3 size: 12 residues. V was cut by 4 bases and J by 3 bases, with 5 bases left in between. The CDR3 nucleotides read TGTGCCAGCAGCTCGGTTACAGATACGCAGTATTTT. This gives the protein CASSSVTDTQYF. Using reference TRBV7-6 and TRBJ2-3 for the parts outside the CDR3, the full variable domain is GAGVSQSPRYKVTKRGQDVALRCDPISGHVSLYWYRQALGQGPEFLTYFNYEAQQDKSGLPNDRFSAERPEGSISTLTIQRTEQRDSAMYRCASSSVTDTQYFGPGTRLTVL.

This clone was seen only a few times. This chain links TRBV6-6 with TRBJ2-5, with 10 bases matching TRBD2. Per germline, CDR1 MNHNY and CDR2 SVGAGI (reference sequence). There are 15 residues in the CDR3. The V and J ends lost 7 bases and 2 bases, in that order; junction bases with no gene match: 7. Here the CDR3 reads CASTESSGGQETQYF. The DNA for the CDR3 is TGTGCCAGCACCGAATCTAGCGGGGGTCAAGAGACCCAGTACTTC.